The next 27 T cell receptor beta chains were all read from a single sample in a study of T cell responses to AZD1222 COVID-19 vaccine. The table came from immunoSEQ multiplex PCR; TCRdb's copy has only in-frame clones and leaves some out. Of tens of thousands of clones listed, under 95% are singletons. The sequences come from peripheral blood, collected on day 0 of AZD1222 vaccination. Source of these receptors: an adult in good health.

This clone is a singleton in its sample. This sequence joins TRBV18 and TRBJ2-6; 7 nucleotides match TRBD1. The CDR3 is 14 residues long. The junction had 2 bases not matched to a gene; V was cut back by 7 bases and J by 2 bases. In germline, CDR1 is KGHSH, CDR2 LQKENI. The CDR3 loop reads CASLQGTGANVLTF. CDR3 sequence (DNA): TGTGCCAGCTTACAGGGGACTGGGGCCAACGTCCTGACTTTC.

This chain links TRBV7-6 with TRBJ2-5; a weak D match, TRBD1 (5 bases). Per germline, CDR1 SGHVS and CDR2 FNYEAQ. The CDR3 covers 13 residues. Trimming took 5 bases from V and 4 from J, leaving 11 bases between them. The CDR3: CASSPSRGETQYF. CDR3 nucleotides: TGTGCCAGCAGCCCAAGTAGGGGAGAGACCCAGTACTTC.

This clone was seen just once. The chain is built from TRBV6-5 and TRBJ1-2; D unresolved. CDR3 length: 14 amino acids. V lost 6 bases to trimming and J lost 2 bases, with 13 bases between them. Per the germline V gene, CDR1 is MNHEY and CDR2 is SVGAGI. The chain's CDR3 is CASRPPGINYGYTF. In DNA, the CDR3 is TGTGCCAGCAGGCCCCCGGGCATAAACTATGGCTACACCTTC.

The chain is built from TRBV6-5 and TRBJ2-2; D is unclear. Germline V gene lookup returns CDR1 MNHEY and CDR2 SVGAGI. V was clipped by 1 base and J by 6 bases, with 3 bases between them. CDR3 length equals 12 residues. This CDR3 reads CASSYLAGELFF. The CDR3 DNA is TGTGCCAGCAGTTACTTAGCCGGGGAGCTGTTTTTT.

The CDR3 region is CASSYSSGYSGNTIYF. CDR3 coding DNA: TGTGCCAGCAGTTACTCGTCAGGTTACTCTGGAAACACCATATATTTT. The chain combines TRBV6-5 with TRBJ1-3, with D uncertain. V was clipped by 0 bases and J by 0 bases, with 9 bases between them. Looked up from germline, CDR1 is MNHEY and CDR2 is SVGAGI. The CDR3 covers 16 residues.

The J gene is TRBJ1-4, the V gene TRBV7-2; D remains unclear. Trimming removed 1 base at V and 8 bases at J, with 8 bases between. Germline CDR1 is SGHTA and CDR2 is FQGNSA. The CDR3 is 13 residues long. The CDR3 spells CASSLGGSEKLFF. In nucleotides, the CDR3 is TGTGCCAGCAGCTTAGGGGGTAGCGAAAAACTGTTTTTT.

The CDR3 DNA is TGTGCCAGCAGCCAAGAAGGGCAGGCCTCCTATGGCTACACCTTC. Protein sequence: CASSQEGQASYGYTF. The V gene is TRBV4-2, the J gene TRBJ1-2; D uncertain. The germline V and J ends were trimmed by 0 bases and 4 bases, with 12 bases remaining between them. This CDR3 has 15 amino acids. Germline CDR1 LGHNA, CDR2 YNFKEQ.

The chain uses TRBV12-3 or TRBV12-4 and TRBJ2-5; D unclear. CDR3 length: 12 residues. Trimming removed 5 bases from V and 5 bases from J, with 9 bases in between. CDR3 nucleotide sequence: TGTGCCAGCAGTATCATCGGGGAGACCCAGTACTTC. It specifies CASSIIGETQYF.

This clone was counted once. The chain is built from TRBV19 and TRBJ1-2; 7 nucleotides match TRBD1. Trimming at V came to 3 bases and at J to 6 bases, leaving 13 bases not matched to a gene. The CDR3 has 16 residues. The germline V gene encodes CDR1 LNHDA and CDR2 SQIVND (reference sequence). CDR3 DNA sequence: TGTGCCAGTAGTATTCCCCTGGCGAGGGGGCGAGATGGCTACACCTTC. Protein sequence: CASSIPLARGRDGYTF.

The chain links TRBV5-6 to TRBJ1-2; a weak D match, TRBD1 (5 bases). This CDR3 has 16 amino acids. The germline V and J ends were trimmed by 4 bases and 1 base, with 17 bases remaining between them. Germline CDR1 and CDR2: SGHDT and YYEEEE. This CDR3 reads CASSPPVLGGNYGYTF. In DNA, the CDR3 is TGTGCCAGCAGCCCACCCGTCCTCGGGGGTAACTATGGCTACACCTTC.

The rearrangement uses TRBV5-4 and TRBJ2-1; 10 positions agree with TRBD2. The J segment lost 5 bases and the V segment lost 1 base, leaving 3 bases of the junction unmatched. The CDR3 covers 15 residues. Germline values: CDR1 SGHNT, CDR2 YYREEE (reference sequence). The CDR3 DNA reads TGTGCCAGCAGCTTGACTAGCGGGGTGGACAATGAGCAGTTCTTC. It translates to CASSLTSGVDNEQFF.

This clone is a singleton in its sample. The chain employs TRBV7-2 and TRBJ2-3; no firm D call. V lost 7 bases and J lost 0, with 11 bases in between. The CDR3 is made up of 14 amino acids. The germline V gene has CDR1 SGHTA and CDR2 FQGNSA. The chain's CDR3 is CASKTQPSTDTQYF. The CDR3 region has the DNA TGTGCCAGCAAAACTCAGCCCAGCACAGATACGCAGTATTTT.

This clone showed up just once. This sequence joins TRBV6-5 and TRBJ2-3; D gene unclear. The CDR3 consists of 11 residues. CDR1 and CDR2 from the germline V gene are MNHEY and SVGAGI. Trimming shortened V by 6 bases and J by 4 bases, and 5 bases separated the two germline ends. CDR3 coding DNA: TGTGCCAGCAGCTACGCAGATACGCAGTATTTT. Its translation is CASSYADTQYF.

The CDR3 sequence is CASSLNRVDAGNTIYF. CDR3 in DNA: TGTGCCAGCAGCTTAAACAGGGTTGATGCTGGAAACACCATATATTTT. V usage is TRBV7-2 and J usage is TRBJ1-3; a weak D match, TRBD1 (6 bases). Trimming took off 2 bases at V and 2 bases at J, with 13 bases between the two ends. The CDR3 length is 16 residues. In germline, CDR1 is SGHTA, CDR2 FQGNSA.

This rearrangement joins TRBV18 to TRBJ2-3; 7 bases align to TRBD1. Germline V gene data show CDR1 as KGHSH and CDR2 as LQKENI. The CDR3 consists of 13 residues. V trimming: 5 bases; J trimming: 6 bases; junction bases outside the gene matches: 5. The CDR3, as DNA: TGTGCCAGCTCAGCGATGACAGGGGATACGCAGTATTTT. It yields the protein CASSAMTGDTQYF.

The chain couples TRBV30 to TRBJ2-7; no definite D call. Looked up from germline, CDR1 is GTSNPN and CDR2 is SVGIG (reference sequence). The V and J ends lost 0 bases and 2 bases respectively, with 11 bases between them. The CDR3 consists of 14 residues. The CDR3 here is CAWSVKGAAYEQYF. DNA of the CDR3: TGTGCCTGGAGTGTAAAAGGCGCAGCCTACGAGCAGTACTTC.

The chain uses TRBV6-5 and TRBJ2-7; D is undetermined. The CDR3 has 15 amino acids. The V gene's germline CDR1 is MNHEY and CDR2 SVGAGI. V lost 7 bases and J 5 bases, leaving 21 bases between the germline ends. The CDR3 loop reads CASTQNTYGAHEQYF. CDR3 sequence (DNA): TGTGCCAGCACGCAGAACACGTATGGCGCCCACGAGCAGTACTTC.

The chain joins TRBV6-1 to TRBJ1-5; D not resolved. Germline CDR1 MNHNS, CDR2 SASEGT. V lost 3 bases to trimming and J lost 3 bases, with 9 bases between them. The CDR3 runs to 14 residues. CDR3 sequence reads: CASSDMYYNQPQHF. CDR3 coding DNA: TGTGCCAGCAGTGACATGTACTACAATCAGCCCCAGCATTTT.

The chain joins TRBV28 to TRBJ2-1, with D perhaps TRBD1 or TRBD2 (6 bases each). Germline V lookup: CDR1 MDHEN, CDR2 SYDVKM. The CDR3 sequence is 15 residues long. Trimming left V 6 bases short and J 7 bases short, with 19 bases between. This CDR3 is CASSTMGGGWNEQFF. The CDR3 DNA reads TGTGCCAGCAGCACAATGGGGGGCGGGTGGAATGAGCAGTTCTTC.

The chain couples TRBV18 to TRBJ2-1; D possibly corresponds to TRBD1 (6 bases). The length of the CDR3 is 15 residues. Germline loops: CDR1 KGHSH, CDR2 LQKENI. The ends were cut back, 5 bases at V and 9 bases at J, with 20 bases in the middle. The CDR3: CASSSNYRLGAEQFF. The CDR3 DNA reads as TGTGCCAGCTCATCAAACTACCGCCTGGGGGCTGAGCAGTTCTTC.

The gene calls are TRBV18 and TRBJ1-3; D gene ambiguous. The germline V gene encodes CDR1 KGHSH and CDR2 LQKENI. Trimming took 6 bases from V and 0 from J, leaving 12 bases between them. The CDR3 loop spans 15 amino acids. CDR3 bases: TGTGCCAGCTCCCCCGGACCCCCCTCTGGAAACACCATATATTTT. Amino acids: CASSPGPPSGNTIYF.

The sample holds one count of this clone. The chain recombines TRBV19 with TRBJ2-2; possibly TRBD1 or TRBD2 for D (5 bases each). Trimming shortened V by 6 bases and J by 0 bases, and 11 bases separated the two germline ends. The CDR3 covers 15 residues. Germline values: CDR1 LNHDA, CDR2 SQIVND (reference sequence). Here the CDR3 reads CASRGRDANTGELFF. CDR3 coding DNA: TGTGCCAGTAGGGGACGGGACGCGAACACCGGGGAGCTGTTTTTT.

The chain recombines TRBV2 with TRBJ2-1; 9 nucleotides line up with TRBD1. Trimming cost V 6 bases and J 8 bases; bases outside gene matches: 11. The CDR3 consists of 15 residues. CDR1 is SNHLY and CDR2 is FYNNEI in the germline V gene. CDR3 loop: CASSGTGGGLDEQFF. CDR3 in DNA: TGTGCCAGCAGCGGTACAGGGGGCGGCCTTGATGAGCAGTTCTTC.

V is TRBV5-5 and J is TRBJ1-1; possible D gene TRBD1, 6 bases. This CDR3 has 16 amino acids. The germline V gene has CDR1 SGHKS and CDR2 YYEKEE (reference sequence). V was cut by 4 bases and J by 1 base, with 17 bases left in between. DNA of the CDR3: TGTGCCAGCAGCGCCGGGACAAACCTAAGGAACACTGAAGCTTTCTTT. Amino acids: CASSAGTNLRNTEAFF.

The J gene is TRBJ1-6, the V gene TRBV9, with a possible D match to TRBD1 (6 bases). Trimming took 3 bases from V and 6 from J, leaving 10 bases between them. The CDR3 length is 14 residues. CDR1 is SGDLS, CDR2 YYNGEE, per germline. The CDR3 reads CASSEARGNSPLHF. The CDR3 DNA reads as TGTGCCAGCAGCGAAGCCAGGGGTAATTCACCCCTCCACTTT.

This chain links TRBV5-1 with TRBJ1-3, with 9 bases aligning to TRBD1. The V segment lost 4 bases and the J segment 4 bases; nucleotides outside the gene matches: 6. The germline gives CDR1 SGHRS, CDR2 YFSETQ. This CDR3 has 15 residues. CDR3 in amino acids: CASSTGQGTGNTIYF. DNA for the CDR3: TGCGCCAGCAGCACCGGACAGGGGACAGGAAACACCATATATTTT. Full variable domain (missing parts from reference TRBV5-1 and TRBJ1-3): KAGVTQTPRYLIKTRGQQVTLSCSPISGHRSVSWYQQTPGQGLQFLFEYFSETQRNKGNFPGRFSGRQFSNSRSEMNVSTLELGDSALYLCASSTGQGTGNTIYFGEGSWLTVV.

This clone was seen only once. The rearrangement joins TRBV9 to TRBJ1-1; D is perhaps TRBD1 (5 bases). The CDR3 sequence is 15 residues long. The ends were cut back, 0 bases at V and 1 base at J, with 10 bases in the middle. Germline V gives CDR1 SGDLS, CDR2 YYNGEE. The chain's CDR3 is CASSVGGVGNTEAFF. The DNA of the CDR3 is TGTGCCAGCAGCGTAGGAGGGGTGGGGAACACTGAAGCTTTCTTT.